Below, 28 T cell receptor beta chains from the same sample are listed, as sequenced in a study of identical twins. TCRdb ran MiXCR on the 5' RACE reads and lists one entry per CDR3 protein. Altogether roughly 250,000 distinct CDR3 sequences are present, approximately 7% being singletons, with the ten largest covering more than 3%. These same records also appear under a second study, on yellow fever vaccine responses in identical twins.

The sequenced sample consisted of memory (CD45RO+) T cells sorted from blood. The source is a woman between 18 and 30 years old in good health.

V gene TRBV4-2 combines with J gene TRBJ2-1; no definite D call. The CDR3 spans 16 residues. CDR1 LGHNA and CDR2 YNFKEQ come from the germline V gene. The ends were cut back, 0 bases at V and 0 bases at J, with 9 bases in the middle. The CDR3 reads CASSQDVAASYNEQFF. In DNA form, the CDR3 reads TGTGCCAGCAGCCAAGACGTGGCGGCCTCCTACAATGAGCAGTTCTTC.

The CDR3 region is CASSLGTSGFNEQFF. CDR3 sequence (DNA): TGTGCCAGCAGCTTAGGGACTAGCGGGTTCAATGAGCAGTTCTTC. The chain recombines TRBV7-3 with TRBJ2-1, with 12 bases identical to TRBD2. The CDR3 totals 15 residues. Germline V CDR1 and CDR2: SGHTA, FQGTGA. The trim removed 2 bases at V and 6 bases at J, leaving 2 bases unmatched. Full variable domain (outside the CDR3, taken from reference TRBV7-3 and TRBJ2-1): GAGVSQTPSNKVTEKGKYVELRCDPISGHTALYWYRQSLGQGPEFLIYFQGTGAADDSGLPNDRFFAVRPEGSVSTLKIQRTERGDSAVYLCASSLGTSGFNEQFFGPGTRLTVL.

This clonotype was counted ten times or more. This sequence joins TRBV4-1 and TRBJ2-2, with D possibly being TRBD1 or TRBD2 (5 bases each). Germline V gives CDR1 MGHRA, CDR2 YSYEKL. The CDR3 runs 17 residues. Trimming pared 4 bases from V and 4 bases from J, leaving 19 bases between. The CDR3 spells CASSLLGAGPATGELFF. The CDR3 coding sequence is TGCGCCAGCAGCCTGCTTGGGGCGGGCCCAGCCACCGGGGAGCTGTTTTTT.

This clonotype was detected many times. The rearrangement joins TRBV7-9 to TRBJ2-7; maybe TRBD1 (5 bases). V lost 5 bases and J lost 0, with 8 bases in between. Germline CDR1 is SEHNR and CDR2 is FQNEAQ (reference sequence). The CDR3 has 13 residues. The CDR3 nucleotides are TGTGCCAGCAGCAAGGACAACTCCTACGAGCAGTACTTC. As protein: CASSKDNSYEQYF.

V and J are TRBV20-1 and TRBJ2-1; 9 nucleotides agree with TRBD2. Germline V gives CDR1 DFQATT, CDR2 SNEGSKA (reference sequence). The V gene end was trimmed by 3 bases and the J gene end by 7 bases; junction bases not matched to a gene: 7. This CDR3 is built from 14 residues. The CDR3: CSASLGTSRNEQFF. The CDR3 bases are TGCAGTGCTAGCCTCGGGACTAGCCGGAATGAGCAGTTCTTC.

The CDR3 spells CASSPGSLYTEAFF. The CDR3 DNA is TGTGCCAGCAGCCCAGGGTCCCTTTACACTGAAGCTTTCTTT. The chain is built from TRBV7-6 and TRBJ1-1, with D possibly TRBD1 on 5 matching bases. The CDR3 loop spans 14 amino acids. Trimming left V 5 bases short and J 3 bases short, with 13 bases between. Per germline, CDR1 SGHVS and CDR2 FNYEAQ.

This clonotype occurred a few times. V usage is TRBV7-3 and J usage is TRBJ2-1, with 7 bases fitting TRBD2. Germline V lookup: CDR1 SGHTA, CDR2 FQGTGA. The CDR3 has 15 residues. V shed 0 bases, J shed 8 bases, and the junction held 7 bases outside the gene matches. In DNA, the CDR3 is TGTGCCAGCAGCTTAACGGGAGGGCCGGCGGATGAGCAGTTCTTC. Its translation: CASSLTGGPADEQFF.

The genes are TRBV3-1 and TRBJ2-2, with unresolved D. Germline-derived CDR1 and CDR2 are LGHDT and YNNKEL (reference sequence). This CDR3 has 13 amino acids. V lost 2 bases and J lost 6, with 7 bases in between. The DNA of the CDR3 is TGTGCCAGCAGCCAAAGGTCCCCCGGGGAGCTGTTTTTT. Its translation is CASSQRSPGELFF.

This clonotype was detected only a few times. The J gene is TRBJ2-7, the V gene TRBV4-1; 9 bases are a match to TRBD2. Trimming at V came to 1 base and at J to 4 bases, leaving 8 bases not matched to a gene. CDR3 length equals 16 residues. Looked up from germline, CDR1 is MGHRA and CDR2 is YSYEKL. The CDR3, as DNA: TGCGCCAGCAGCCAAGGGGGGCGGGAGGGCTGGTACGAGCAGTACTTC. Its protein product is CASSQGGREGWYEQYF.

There are many counts of this clonotype. The chain is built from TRBV20-1 and TRBJ1-5; D not certain. Trimming took 4 bases from V and 9 from J, leaving 10 bases between them. Germline-derived CDR1 and CDR2 are DFQATT and SNEGSKA (reference sequence). This CDR3 region has 11 residues. The CDR3 reads CSAKADGPQHF. For the CDR3, the DNA is TGCAGTGCTAAAGCTGACGGGCCCCAGCATTTT.

The V and J genes are TRBV5-1 and TRBJ2-3; no clear D gene. V lost 0 bases and J 2 bases, leaving 4 bases between the germline ends. The length of the CDR3 is 13 residues. CDR1 and CDR2 from the germline V gene are SGHRS and YFSETQ. CDR3 loop: CASSLGNTDTQYF. The CDR3, as DNA: TGCGCCAGCAGCTTGGGTAACACAGATACGCAGTATTTT.

The V gene is TRBV20-1, the J gene TRBJ2-2; 7 bases align to TRBD2. Germline CDR1 reads DFQATT; CDR2 reads SNEGSKA (reference sequence). The CDR3 is 12 amino acids. The V and J ends lost 6 bases and 6 bases, in that order; junction bases with no gene match: 4. CDR3 protein: CSALGGSGELFF. DNA for the CDR3: TGCAGTGCCTTGGGGGGGTCCGGGGAGCTGTTTTTT.

The rearrangement joins TRBV20-1 to TRBJ1-4, with D unresolved. Germline V lookup: CDR1 DFQATT, CDR2 SNEGSKA (reference sequence). The V end lost 6 bases, the J end lost 5 bases, and 7 bases lay between the germline ends. This CDR3 has 11 amino acids. CDR3 sequence (DNA): TGCAGTGCCAGTCTAAATGAAAAACTGTTTTTT. This gives the protein CSASLNEKLFF.

This clonotype was found many times. This sequence joins TRBV11-2 and TRBJ2-1; 12 nucleotides match TRBD2. Germline V gene lookup returns CDR1 SGHAT and CDR2 FQNNGV. The CDR3 totals 13 residues. The V segment lost 6 bases and the J segment 11 bases; nucleotides outside the gene matches: 5. In nucleotides, the CDR3 is TGTGCCAGCAGTCGTCTAGCGGGGGGGCAGCAGTTCTTC. Residues: CASSRLAGGQQFF.

This clonotype was found many times. The chain has TRBV3-1 and TRBJ1-6; TRBD1 is a possible D gene (5 bases). CDR1 and CDR2 (germline): LGHDT, YNNKEL (reference sequence). The CDR3 spans 14 residues. Trimming removed 0 bases from V and 10 bases from J, with 10 bases in between. Here the CDR3 DNA reads TGTGCCAGCAGCCAAGATACCCGGGGGTCACCCCTCCACTTT. As protein: CASSQDTRGSPLHF.

In its sample, this clonotype was seen many times. J is TRBJ2-7 and V is TRBV24-1; TRBD2 matches at 7 bases. Germline-derived CDR1 and CDR2 are KGHDR and SFDVKD. The CDR3 runs 16 residues. J lost 3 bases, V lost 2 bases, and 9 bases had no gene match. The CDR3 nucleotides are TGTGCCACCAGTGATTCTTCCAGCGGGACCTACTACGAGCAGTACTTC. The encoded protein is CATSDSSSGTYYEQYF.

This clonotype was counted between two and nine times. CDR3 coding DNA: TGTGCCAGCAGCGTAGGGGAACGGGTGGCCAAAAACATTCAGTACTTC. It specifies CASSVGERVAKNIQYF. The chain has TRBV9 and TRBJ2-4, with no clear D. V shed 0 bases and J shed 1 base, with 11 bases lying between them. The CDR3 contains 16 residues. The V gene's germline CDR1 is SGDLS and CDR2 YYNGEE.

This clonotype was detected ten times or more. This chain links TRBV20-1 with TRBJ2-3; D possibly uses TRBD1 or TRBD2 (5 bases each). V was cut by 3 bases and J by 11 bases, with 15 bases left in between. CDR1 is DFQATT, CDR2 SNEGSKA, per germline (reference sequence). CDR3 size: 12 residues. CDR3 in amino acids: CSASDSGTQQYF. For the CDR3, the DNA is TGCAGTGCTAGCGATTCTGGGACCCAGCAGTATTTT.

This clonotype showed up many times. The chain carries TRBV13 and TRBJ2-3; 8 bases are shared with TRBD2. Germline loops: CDR1 PRHDT, CDR2 FYEKMQ (reference sequence). The CDR3 runs 16 residues. The J segment lost 4 bases and the V segment lost 5 bases, leaving 11 bases of the junction unmatched. CDR3 in amino acids: CASSRKVAGFADTQYF. CDR3 sequence (DNA): TGTGCCAGCAGCCGCAAGGTAGCGGGATTCGCAGATACGCAGTATTTT.

This clonotype showed up many times. Here the CDR3 DNA reads TGTGCCAGCAGCCCTGGACAAGTAAGGGGCAATGAGCAGTTCTTC. Its protein product is CASSPGQVRGNEQFF. The chain employs TRBV7-8 and TRBJ2-1; possible D gene TRBD1, 5 bases. The germline gives CDR1 SGHVS, CDR2 FQNEAQ. This CDR3 is built from 15 residues. Trimming left V 5 bases short and J 6 bases short, with 17 bases between.

This clonotype came up a few times. This chain connects TRBV7-2 to TRBJ1-1; D is undetermined. V dropped 1 base and J dropped 11 bases, with 14 bases sitting between them. Per germline, CDR1 SGHTA and CDR2 FQGNSA. The CDR3 runs 13 residues. The CDR3 DNA sequence: TGTGCCAGCAGCTTAGAGTACCGACTGGGCGCTTTCTTT. This sequence encodes CASSLEYRLGAFF.

Many counts were recorded for this clonotype. The rearrangement links TRBV10-3 to TRBJ2-3, with D perhaps matching TRBD2 (5 bases). V gave up 4 bases and J gave up 0 bases, with 8 bases separating them. The CDR3 contains 14 residues. Per germline, CDR1 ENHRY and CDR2 SYGVKD. The CDR3 coding sequence is TGTGCCATCAGTGCGGGCGGGAGCACAGATACGCAGTATTTT. Amino acid sequence: CAISAGGSTDTQYF.

This clonotype came up a few times. V gene TRBV27 combines with J gene TRBJ2-1, with TRBD1 identical over 7 bases. The CDR3 runs 14 residues. Germline CDR1 is MNHEY and CDR2 is SMNVEV (reference sequence). Trimming at V came to 3 bases and at J to 5 bases, leaving 4 bases not matched to a gene. The CDR3 reads CASSFRGQNNEQFF. As DNA, the CDR3 is TGTGCCAGCAGTTTTCGGGGACAGAACAATGAGCAGTTCTTC.

On this clonotype itself: Given a much more abundant clone one base away, this may be a read error. This rearrangement joins TRBV9 to TRBJ2-1, with a weak D call TRBD2 (6 bases). The CDR3 length is 15 residues. Germline V CDR1 and CDR2: SGDLS, YYNGEE. V dropped 0 bases and J dropped 9 bases, with 16 bases sitting between them. CDR3 in DNA: TGTGCCAGCAGCGTAGGGTATATCAGGGAGGCTGAGCAGTTCTTC. Its translation is CASSVGYIREAEQFF.

This clonotype was counted a few times. V usage is TRBV25-1 and J usage is TRBJ2-7; 9 bases align to TRBD1. Per the germline V gene, CDR1 is MGHDK and CDR2 is SYGVNS. CDR3 length: 13 residues. J gave up 7 bases and V 7 bases, and 8 bases lay outside the gene matches. The CDR3 sequence: CASTGQGGSEQYF. The CDR3 DNA reads as TGTGCCAGCACGGGACAGGGCGGTTCAGAGCAGTACTTC.

The gene calls are TRBV11-1 and TRBJ2-2; a possible D gene is TRBD2 (7 bases). Trimming shortened V by 5 bases and J by 2 bases, and 24 bases separated the two germline ends. Germline CDR1 is SGHAT and CDR2 is FQDESV (reference sequence). The CDR3 is 19 amino acids. CDR3 loop: CASSRWWGRLAENTGELFF. CDR3 bases: TGTGCCAGCAGCCGCTGGTGGGGGCGTCTAGCGGAAAACACCGGGGAGCTGTTTTTT. Supplemented by reference TRBV11-1 and TRBJ2-2, the full variable domain reads EAEVAQSPRYKITEKSQAVAFWCDPISGHATLYWYRQILGQGPELLVQFQDESVVDDSQLPKDRFSAERLKGVDSTLKIQPAELGDSAMYLCASSRWWGRLAENTGELFFGEGSRLTVL.

This clonotype has a handful of counts. This chain's CDR3 is CASSVGLGTNEKLFF. The CDR3 nucleotides read TGTGCCAGCAGCGTAGGCCTTGGGACTAATGAAAAACTGTTTTTT. This chain links TRBV7-9 with TRBJ1-4, with unresolved D. Per germline, CDR1 SEHNR and CDR2 FQNEAQ (reference sequence). Trimming pared 5 bases from V and 2 bases from J, leaving 12 bases between. CDR3 length equals 15 residues.

The chain combines TRBV20-1 with TRBJ2-1; 9 bases map to TRBD1. The germline V gene encodes CDR1 DFQATT and CDR2 SNEGSKA (reference sequence). The CDR3 has 14 residues. The J segment lost 7 bases and the V segment lost 6 bases, leaving 10 bases of the junction unmatched. CDR3 sequence reads: CSAVTGTGLNEQFF. DNA of the CDR3: TGCAGTGCGGTGACCGGGACAGGGTTAAATGAGCAGTTCTTC.